This T cell receptor (beta chain) is drawn from a study of cytomegalovirus exposure and HLA in healthy donors. There are a few counts of this clone. As yet, its antigen is unknown. The CDR3 totals 13 residues. The V and J ends lost 3 bases and 5 bases respectively, with 10 bases between them. CDR1 is SGHVS and CDR2 is FQNEAQ in the germline V gene. Primers included in the PCR were 60 Vbeta and 13 Jbeta primers. The repertoire was sequenced with immunoSEQ multiplex PCR; TCRdb's copy has only in-frame clones and lacks some. The profile covers some 110,000 clones, with around a tenth appearing a single time and around 3% taken by the ten largest. Overall study results and limits: As was reported, the classifier diagnosed cytomegalovirus status with high specificity and sensitivity.

The sequenced sample was PBMCs. The V call is TRBV7-8, the J call TRBJ2-5; D possibly corresponds to TRBD1 (5 bases). This clonotype originated in a man younger than 45 in good health and CMV-seronegative. The CDR3 sequence is CASSLRQGETQYF. The DNA of the CDR3 is TGTGCCAGCAGCTTGCGTCAGGGCGAGACCCAGTACTTC.